This section outlines one T cell receptor (beta chain) sequence together with its context. This entry comes from a study of beta chain features in type 1 diabetes. What was sequenced were expressed TCRB transcripts, since all of the isolated RNA had been reverse transcribed. Sequencing was performed with immunoSEQ multiplex PCR; in TCRdb, only in-frame clones are kept and a portion is missing. The sample carries a few hundred thousand clones, over 10% recorded once. J lost 7 bases, V lost 6 bases, and 11 bases had no gene match. This CDR3 comprises 14 residues. Germline V gives CDR1 LGHNA, CDR2 YNFKEQ.

The source material was naive CD4+ T cells from blood. The TCR comes from a man aged 18 to 30 in good health. The chain is built from TRBV4-2 and TRBJ1-2; 7 bases line up with TRBD1. The CDR3 loop is CASSRDREVAGYTF. Here the CDR3 DNA reads TGTGCCAGCAGTCGCGACAGGGAGGTGGCTGGCTACACCTTC.